This T cell receptor (beta chain) was sequenced during a study of CD8+ T cells in alopecia areata. RNA extraction was followed by reverse transcription into cDNA, which acted as the sequencing template. Using immunoSEQ multiplex PCR, the repertoire was profiled, and TCRdb retains in-frame clones only, with some absent. Of 100,000 to 150,000 clones listed, roughly 57% are singletons. Treatment: oral pan-JAK inhibitor, 5-10 mg twice daily. Researchers took lesional scalp punch biopsies and peripheral blood from people who were alopecia areata patients. Details on this clone: As yet, its antigen is unknown.

The CDR3 length is 15 residues. From germline, CDR1 is SGHRS and CDR2 YFSETQ. The V end lost 2 bases, the J end lost 3 bases, and 9 bases lay between the germline ends. Study-wide findings and caveats: With patients, TCR sharing proved less clear than in mice, a difference possibly related to HLA.

This TCR derives from a human donor with alopecia areata. Here the sequenced sample was CD4+ T cells sorted from blood, taken at week 4, from a patient treated with tofacitinib. This sequence joins TRBV5-1 and TRBJ1-6; a weak D match, TRBD1 (5 bases). The CDR3 DNA reads TGCGCCAGCAGCTTAATGACAGACTATAATTCACCCCTCCACTTT. The encoded protein is CASSLMTDYNSPLHF.